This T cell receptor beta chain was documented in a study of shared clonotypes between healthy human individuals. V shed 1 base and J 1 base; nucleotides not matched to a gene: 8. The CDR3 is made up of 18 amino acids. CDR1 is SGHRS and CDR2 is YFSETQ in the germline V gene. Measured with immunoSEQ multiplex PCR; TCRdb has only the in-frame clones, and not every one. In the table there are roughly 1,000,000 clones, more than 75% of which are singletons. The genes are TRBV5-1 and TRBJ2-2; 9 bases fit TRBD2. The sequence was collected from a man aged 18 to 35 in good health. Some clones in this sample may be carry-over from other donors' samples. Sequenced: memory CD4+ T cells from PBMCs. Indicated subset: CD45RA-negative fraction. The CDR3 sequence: CASSLRGAGGLNTGELFF. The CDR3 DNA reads TGCGCCAGCAGCTTGCGAGGAGCGGGAGGCCTGAACACCGGGGAGCTGTTTTTT. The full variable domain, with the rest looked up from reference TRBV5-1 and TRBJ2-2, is KAGVTQTPRYLIKTRGQQVTLSCSPISGHRSVSWYQQTPGQGLQFLFEYFSETQRNKGNFPGRFSGRQFSNSRSEMNVSTLELGDSALYLCASSLRGAGGLNTGELFFGEGSRLTVL.